This T cell receptor (beta chain) was recorded in a study of beta chain features in type 1 diabetes (dated by TCRdb to between 2018 and 2020). Regarding the complete study: No differences in mean age, gender distribution, total cell number or subset yield were found between patients and healthy donors. A total of roughly 100 million sorted cells were examined across all samples, and the number of cells per subset was strongly correlated with RNA yield. Naive and central memory subsets were obtained from all 28 donors, but regulatory and stem cell-like memory subsets were isolated from only 8 patients and roughly eight healthy donors. In the study, TCRB repertoires of sorted circulating CD4+ T cell subsets from recently diagnosed type 1 diabetes patients were compared with those of matched healthy donors. Broad study findings and their caveats: Naive, central memory and regulatory TCRB repertoires appeared to be more similar among patients than among healthy donors. At VDJ recombination sites, type 1 diabetes patients had fewer insertions and more deleted nucleotides, which implies abnormalities in thymic rearrangement. Because cDNA rather than genomic DNA was sequenced, highly expressing activated cells could have been over-represented, although no difference in activation and CD3 levels was found between groups. Shorter templates might be favored by PCR, yet because patient and control samples were amplified and corrected together, any such skew would affect both groups equally. Because the HLA sub-analyses included only small numbers of individuals, any influence of HLA type on TCRB rearrangement was left unresolved. A moderate but significant shortening of TCRB CDR3 length was observed in type 1 diabetes patients in all four CD4+ subsets.

The High Capacity cDNA Reverse Transcription Kit was used to reverse transcribe all of the isolated RNA, meaning that expressed TCRB transcripts were what got sequenced. Deep immunoSEQ sequencing was performed on naive, central memory and regulatory T cell samples, with an average of roughly 4 million total reads per sample. Sorted cells were lysed in RLT buffer and RNA was extracted with DNase-treated RNeasy Micro or Mini kits, depending on cell number. Each cell subset was processed on its own to prevent cross-contamination, while patient and healthy donor samples were processed together. Using the immunoSEQ multiplex PCR, TCRB sequences were amplified from cDNA into 87-bp fragments spanning the CDR3 region. Amplicons were sequenced on the Illumina HiSeq platform. Processing in the source paper ran as follows. Synthetic template baselines were used to correct PCR bias computationally, reads within Hamming distance 2 were collapsed, and singletons that could not be merged were discarded. Reads were aligned to IMGT to assign V, D and J genes, CDR3 length, and insertions or deletions at six rearrangement sites. Within each subset, clonotype counts were normalized to the number of sorted cells before true diversity and Gini coefficients were calculated with the tcR R package. The overlap coefficient, calculated on TCRB nucleotide sequences, was used to measure repertoire sharing. Out-of-frame TCRB sequences from naive cells were analyzed to stand in for the pre-selection repertoire. The table was pulled from immuneACCESS by TCRdb, which kept in-frame rearrangements only. Such tables lose some clones; where checked, under half of the loss comes from unresolved V genes, and the rest has no known cause. That table furnishes V, J and clone size, whereas the DNA furnished D and trimming. In all, the sample holds 400,000 or so clones, and about 12% of those were seen once. The ten largest clones capture around 0.01% of the sample.

CDR1 LGHNA and CDR2 YSLEER were looked up in the germline V gene. The cysteine opens and the phenylalanine closes a CDR3 of 17 amino acids. Left in the record is the CDR3 DNA by itself, 51 bases read in frame from the first base. At the junction V is shortened by 4 bases and J by 3 bases; bases outside the gene matches: 12. A single peripheral blood draw of about 116 mL on average was collected from each donor into heparinised tubes. Using a panel that included CD45RO, CCR7, CD25, CD127, CD95 and CD27, naive, central memory, regulatory and stem cell-like memory CD4+ T cells were sorted on a BD FACSAria II. Purity was above 95% for every sorted population. PBMCs were isolated right away by Lymphoprep density gradient centrifugation and were stained directly, without culture. So that batch effects would be minimized, each experiment stained and sorted samples in pairs, pairing one healthy donor with one patient.

Details on this clone: Its cognate antigen has yet to be identified. Per-nucleotide qualities are absent, and no much larger clonotype sits a single base away.

This receptor chain uses TRBV4-3 and TRBJ2-1; TRBD2 lines up with 7 middle nucleotides. Sequencing was carried out using naive CD4+ T cells from blood. Read against the paper, the sample's cell subset or site label means: true naive CD4+ T cells. The sequence was collected from a woman aged 18-29 years with type 1 diabetes. The CDR3: CASSPGRRDYRYNEQFF. The nucleotides read TGCGCCAGCAGCCCCGGAAGACGGGACTATCGCTACAATGAGCAGTTCTTC.